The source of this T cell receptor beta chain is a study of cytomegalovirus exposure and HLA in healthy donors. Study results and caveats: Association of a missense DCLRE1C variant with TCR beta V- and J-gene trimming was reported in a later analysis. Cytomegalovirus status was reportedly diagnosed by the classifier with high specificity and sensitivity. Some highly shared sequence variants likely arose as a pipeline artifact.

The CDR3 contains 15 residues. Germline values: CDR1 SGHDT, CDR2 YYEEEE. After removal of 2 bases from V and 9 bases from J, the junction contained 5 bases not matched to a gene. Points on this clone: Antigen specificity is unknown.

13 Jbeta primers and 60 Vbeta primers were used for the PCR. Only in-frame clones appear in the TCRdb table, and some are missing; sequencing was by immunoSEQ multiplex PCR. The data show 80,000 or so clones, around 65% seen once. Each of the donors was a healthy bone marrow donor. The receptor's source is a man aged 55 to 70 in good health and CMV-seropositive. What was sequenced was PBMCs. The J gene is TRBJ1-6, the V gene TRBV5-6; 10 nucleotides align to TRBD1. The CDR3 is CASSLGQGGGSPLHF. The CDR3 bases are TGTGCCAGCAGCTTAGGACAGGGGGGGGGTTCACCCCTCCACTTT.